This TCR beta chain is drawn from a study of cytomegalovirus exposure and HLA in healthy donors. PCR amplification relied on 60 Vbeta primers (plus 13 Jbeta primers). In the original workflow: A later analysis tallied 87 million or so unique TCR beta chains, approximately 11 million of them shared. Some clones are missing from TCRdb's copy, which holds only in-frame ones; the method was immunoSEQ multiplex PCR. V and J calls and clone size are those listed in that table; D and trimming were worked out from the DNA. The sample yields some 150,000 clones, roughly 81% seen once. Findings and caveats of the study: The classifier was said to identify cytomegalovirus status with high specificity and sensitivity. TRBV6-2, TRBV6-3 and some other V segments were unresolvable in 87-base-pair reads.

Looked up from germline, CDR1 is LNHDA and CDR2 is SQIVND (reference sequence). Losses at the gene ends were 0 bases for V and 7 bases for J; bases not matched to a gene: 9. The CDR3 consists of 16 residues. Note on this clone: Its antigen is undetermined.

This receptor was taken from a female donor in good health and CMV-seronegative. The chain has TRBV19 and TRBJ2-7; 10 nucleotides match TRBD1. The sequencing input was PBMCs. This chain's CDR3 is CASSIDSGTGAREQYF. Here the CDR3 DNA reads TGTGCCAGTAGTATAGACTCCGGGACAGGGGCGAGAGAGCAGTACTTC.